This entry lists 32 T cell receptor beta chains sequenced from one sample in a study of T cells in Graves' hyperthyroidism and ophthalmopathy. It was RNA transcripts that yielded the amplified TCR beta CDR3 regions. HTBI primers were employed in a first-round RT-PCR of the TCR CDR3. TCRdb processed the multiplex PCR reads anew with MiXCR; each CDR3 protein has one entry. The sample carries under 650,000 distinct CDR3 sequences, 15% to 20% recorded once. Material: blood. Source of these receptors: a woman in her thirties with Graves' hyperthyroidism.

In this sample, this clonotype turned up once. The genes are TRBV25-1 and TRBJ1-4, with D unresolved. Trimming took off 6 bases at V and 2 bases at J, with 10 bases between the two ends. The CDR3 loop spans 14 amino acids. The germline V gene encodes CDR1 MGHDK and CDR2 SYGVNS. CDR3 sequence: CASSPLGTNEKLFF. For the CDR3, the DNA is TGTGCCAGCAGCCCTCTCGGCACTAATGAAAAACTGTTTTTT.

This clonotype was seen a handful of times. V and J are TRBV2 and TRBJ2-7, with a weak D call TRBD1 (6 bases). CDR3 length equals 12 residues. The ends were cut back, 7 bases at V and 7 bases at J, with 14 bases in the middle. Germline V gives CDR1 SNHLY, CDR2 FYNNEI. The CDR3 DNA follows: TGTGCCAGCAACATATTACAGGGAGAGCAGTACTTC. This encodes CASNILQGEQYF. Full variable domain (missing parts from reference TRBV2 and TRBJ2-7): EPEVTQTPSHQVTQMGQEVILRCVPISNHLYFYWYRQILGQKVEFLVSFYNNEISEKSEIFDDQFSVERPDGSNFTLKIRSTKLEDSAMYFCASNILQGEQYFGPGTRLTVT.

About this clonotype itself: Germline and junction disagree at one end, which may indicate a read error. This chain joins TRBV6-1 and TRBJ2-1, with 7 bases fitting TRBD2. Germline V gene sequence: CDR1 MNHNS, CDR2 SASEGT. There are 15 residues in the CDR3. In nucleotides, the CDR3 is TGTGCCAGCAGCTCTAGCGGTAGCTCCTACAATGAGCAGTCCTTC. As protein: CASSSSGSSYNEQSF.

This rearrangement joins TRBV28 to TRBJ2-5; 8 bases match TRBD1. The germline CDR1 and CDR2 sequences are MDHEN and SYDVKM. After removal of 5 bases from V and 3 bases from J, the junction contained 8 bases not matched to a gene. The CDR3 consists of 15 residues. The CDR3 coding sequence is TGTGCCAGCAGTCCGGTCGGACAGGGTGAAGAGACCCAGTACTTC. It specifies CASSPVGQGEETQYF.

This clonotype has a count of ten or more. This chain joins TRBV19 and TRBJ1-5; D remains unclear. Germline V lookup: CDR1 LNHDA, CDR2 SQIVND (reference sequence). V lost 3 bases and J 7 bases, leaving 13 bases between the germline ends. The CDR3 has 14 residues. The CDR3 nucleotides are TGTGCCAGTAGTATCGGATCTCTTGCACAGCCCCAGCATTTT. It translates to CASSIGSLAQPQHF.

This clonotype showed up just a few times. This chain connects TRBV5-5 to TRBJ1-3, with 9 bases fitting TRBD1. CDR1 and CDR2 (germline): SGHKS, YYEKEE (reference sequence). Trimming took 4 bases from V and 2 from J; bases not matched to a gene: 7. The CDR3 has 16 residues. The CDR3 DNA is TGTGCCAGCAGCCGGGGACAGGGTGTTACTGGAAACACCATATATTTT. This sequence encodes CASSRGQGVTGNTIYF. Together with reference TRBV5-5 and TRBJ1-3, the CDR3 gives the full variable domain: DAGVTQSPTHLIKTRGQQVTLRCSPISGHKSVSWYQQVLGQGPQFIFQYYEKEERGRGNFPDRFSARQFPNYSSELNVNALLLGDSALYLCASSRGQGVTGNTIYFGEGSWLTVV.

In its sample, this clonotype was seen many times. V gene TRBV12-3 or TRBV12-4 combines with J gene TRBJ2-1, with 7 bases identical to TRBD1. The CDR3 loop spans 13 amino acids. Germline trimming cut 7 bases from V and 7 bases from J; bases unmatched to any gene: 7. The CDR3 spells CASTPSGGNEQFF. For the CDR3, the DNA is TGTGCCAGCACTCCGTCAGGGGGAAATGAGCAGTTCTTC.

J is TRBJ1-6 and V is TRBV19; tentative D call: TRBD1 (5 bases). The CDR3 contains 15 residues. The germline V and J ends were trimmed by 6 bases and 7 bases, with 16 bases remaining between them. CDR1 is LNHDA and CDR2 is SQIVND in the germline V gene (reference sequence). CDR3 sequence: CASRTLRDLNSPLHF. The CDR3 nucleotides read TGTGCCAGTAGAACCCTCCGGGACCTCAATTCACCCCTCCACTTT.

This clonotype was counted between two and nine times. At one end the junction does not follow the germline gene, possibly because of a read error. J is TRBJ1-4 and V is TRBV28; no clear D. The length of the CDR3 is 15 residues. CDR1 is MDHEN, CDR2 SYDVKM, per germline. The CDR3 bases are TGTGCCATCAGTTCCGACATAGCAACTAATGAAAAACTGTTTTTT. This encodes CAISSDIATNEKLFF.

J is TRBJ2-5 and V is TRBV30; D is unresolved. Trimming removed 5 bases at V and 0 bases at J, with 13 bases between. The CDR3 length is 14 residues. CDR1 and CDR2 from the germline V gene are GTSNPN and SVGIG (reference sequence). The CDR3 loop reads CAWDVWEHQETQYF. DNA for the CDR3: TGTGCCTGGGATGTGTGGGAACACCAAGAGACCCAGTACTTC.

This clonotype appeared many times. The gene calls are TRBV18 and TRBJ2-1, with D tentatively TRBD1 (6 bases). The CDR3 length is 14 residues. CDR1 and CDR2 from the germline V gene are KGHSH and LQKENI. V lost 8 bases to trimming and J lost 2 bases, with 13 bases between them. Here the CDR3 reads CASHDRNPYNEQFF. Written as DNA, the CDR3 is TGTGCCAGCCACGACAGGAACCCCTACAATGAGCAGTTCTTC.

The sample holds many counts of this clonotype. This sequence joins TRBV6-1 and TRBJ2-7, with TRBD1 identical over 8 bases. The V gene end was trimmed by 6 bases and the J gene end by 2 bases; junction bases not matched to a gene: 3. This CDR3 is 13 amino acids long. Germline assignment: CDR1 MNHNS and CDR2 SASEGT. CDR3 nucleotide sequence: TGTGCCAGCAGACCGGGACAGGCCTACGAGCAGTACTTC. It encodes CASRPGQAYEQYF.

This clonotype was recorded at least ten times. The chain employs TRBV6-1 and TRBJ2-7; D possibly corresponds to TRBD2 (5 bases). The CDR3 consists of 13 residues. Trimming took off 1 base at V and 6 bases at J, with 10 bases between the two ends. Germline CDR1 is MNHNS and CDR2 is SASEGT. The chain's CDR3 is CASSEVEGGEQYF. CDR3 sequence (DNA): TGTGCCAGCAGTGAAGTCGAGGGTGGCGAGCAGTACTTC.

This clonotype was observed at least ten times. The rearrangement uses TRBV6-6 and TRBJ2-7; D is unclear. This CDR3 has 14 residues. Per the germline V gene, CDR1 is MNHNY and CDR2 is SVGAGI (reference sequence). V was clipped by 2 bases and J by 0 bases, with 8 bases between them. The CDR3 is CASSYGRYSYEQYF. The CDR3 nucleotides read TGTGCCAGCAGTTACGGACGGTACTCCTACGAGCAGTACTTC.

This clonotype was seen at least ten times. Written as DNA, the CDR3 is TGTGCTCTTCCTTTGGGGACGACAGGGAAAGAGACCCAGTACTTC. Translation gives CALPLGTTGKETQYF. The chain joins TRBV28 to TRBJ2-5; the match to TRBD1 covers 7 bases. The CDR3 covers 15 residues. The V gene's germline CDR1 is MDHEN and CDR2 SYDVKM. Full variable domain (outside the CDR3, taken from reference TRBV28 and TRBJ2-5): DVKVTQSSRYLVKRTGEKVFLECVQDMDHENMFWYRQDPGLGLRLIYFSYDVKMKEKGDIPEGYSVSREKKERFSLILESASTNQTSMYLCALPLGTTGKETQYFGPGTRLLVL.

This clonotype was found many times. The chain recombines TRBV28 with TRBJ2-1, with D tentatively TRBD1 or TRBD2 (5 bases each). Germline CDR1 and CDR2: MDHEN and SYDVKM. This CDR3 has 16 residues. Deletions cut 5 bases from V and 0 bases from J, with 14 bases between. The CDR3 bases are TGTGCCAGCAGTGACCCCGGGGCACACTCCTACAATGAGCAGTTCTTC. Protein product: CASSDPGAHSYNEQFF.

The chain uses TRBV10-3 and TRBJ2-2; D tentatively reads TRBD1 or TRBD2 (5 bases each). The V gene's germline CDR1 is ENHRY and CDR2 SYGVKD. The CDR3 contains 19 residues. Trimming cost V 6 bases and J 3 bases, with 26 bases left between them. CDR3 region: CAIRGDGSTRVGDTGELFF. CDR3 in DNA: TGTGCCATCAGGGGGGACGGATCGACCCGAGTGGGGGACACCGGGGAGCTGTTTTTT.

This clonotype showed up many times. This rearrangement joins TRBV20-1 to TRBJ2-3; unclear D gene. The germline gives CDR1 DFQATT, CDR2 SNEGSKA (reference sequence). This CDR3 has 12 residues. The V end was cut by 6 bases, the J end by 5 bases, with 12 bases between. The CDR3 sequence is CSAPKQRDTQYF. CDR3 nucleotide sequence: TGCAGTGCCCCTAAACAACGAGATACGCAGTATTTT.

This clonotype was counted many times. The chain is built from TRBV27 and TRBJ2-5; 10 positions match TRBD1. Trimming took 3 bases from V and 5 from J; bases not matched to a gene: 3. The CDR3 is made up of 14 amino acids. Germline V CDR1 and CDR2: MNHEY, SMNVEV (reference sequence). The CDR3 here is CASSFGTGVETQYF. CDR3 DNA: TGTGCCAGCAGTTTCGGGACAGGGGTGGAGACCCAGTACTTC.

In its sample, this clonotype was seen a few times. The chain uses TRBV28 and TRBJ1-2; maybe TRBD1 (5 bases). CDR1 and CDR2 (germline): MDHEN, SYDVKM. The CDR3 sequence is 14 residues long. The V end lost 5 bases, the J end lost 10 bases, and 20 bases lay between the germline ends. The CDR3, as DNA: TGTGCCAGCAGTGCCTCCGGGACGGACTTTTTCTACACCTTC. It encodes CASSASGTDFFYTF.

This clonotype was seen at least ten times. The gene calls are TRBV11-2 and TRBJ2-1; 12 bases line up with TRBD2. Looked up from germline, CDR1 is SGHAT and CDR2 is FQNNGV. Trimming cost V 4 bases and J 7 bases; bases outside gene matches: 5. This CDR3 region has 15 residues. DNA of the CDR3: TGTGCCAGCAGCTATACTAGCGGGAGGTTGAATGAGCAGTTCTTC. As protein: CASSYTSGRLNEQFF.

This clonotype was observed at least ten times. This chain connects TRBV5-6 to TRBJ2-2; 7 nucleotides line up with TRBD2. Germline CDR1 reads SGHDT; CDR2 reads YYEEEE. With 0 bases clipped from V and 4 bases from J, the junction kept 0 bases outside the gene matches. This CDR3 contains 14 residues. The DNA of the CDR3 is TGTGCCAGCAGCTTGGGACTAGCCACCGGGGAGCTGTTTTTT. Encoded protein: CASSLGLATGELFF.

The rearrangement joins TRBV20-1 to TRBJ1-5, with 8 bases aligning to TRBD1. Germline V gives CDR1 DFQATT, CDR2 SNEGSKA (reference sequence). Trimming took 4 bases from V and 4 from J; bases not matched to a gene: 9. There are 15 residues in the CDR3. The CDR3 region is CSATLDGQGNQPQHF. The CDR3 coding sequence is TGCAGTGCTACCCTTGACGGACAGGGAAATCAGCCCCAGCATTTT.

The genes are TRBV4-1 and TRBJ2-3; 7 nucleotides match TRBD1. Germline V gives CDR1 MGHRA, CDR2 YSYEKL. The trim removed 3 bases at V and 2 bases at J, leaving 5 bases unmatched. CDR3 size: 15 residues. The CDR3: CASSHPGQATDTQYF. CDR3 bases: TGCGCCAGCAGCCACCCCGGACAGGCCACAGATACGCAGTATTTT.

This clonotype has just a few counts. The chain is built from TRBV7-3 and TRBJ2-6, with 7 bases that match TRBD2. With V trimmed by 5 bases and J by 3 bases, 4 bases remained unmatched. The CDR3 sequence is 15 residues long. Germline CDR1 and CDR2: SGHTA and FQGTGA. The CDR3 DNA reads as TGTGCCAGCAGCCCGGGGGGTGGTGGGGCCAACGTCCTGACTTTC. It specifies CASSPGGGGANVLTF.

This clonotype was counted only a few times. DNA of the CDR3: TGTGCCAGCAGCCTGATGGGGTTGGGCGAGCAGTACTTC. It codes for CASSLMGLGEQYF. The genes are TRBV14 and TRBJ2-7; no clear D. In germline, CDR1 is SGHDN, CDR2 FVKESK. The V and J ends lost 4 bases and 6 bases respectively, with 13 bases between them. The CDR3 loop spans 13 amino acids.

This clonotype turned up a few times. The CDR3 is CSARFEGIQPQHF. The CDR3 DNA sequence: TGCAGTGCTAGGTTCGAGGGGATCCAGCCCCAGCATTTT. The chain couples TRBV20-1 to TRBJ1-5; a possible D gene is TRBD1 (5 bases). The V and J ends lost 3 bases and 7 bases respectively, with 13 bases between them. CDR3 length: 13 amino acids. Germline-derived CDR1 and CDR2 are DFQATT and SNEGSKA (reference sequence).

J is TRBJ2-2 and V is TRBV5-1, with D perhaps TRBD1 (5 bases). V was shortened by 3 bases and J by 5 bases, with 11 bases between the two germline ends. The CDR3 totals 14 residues. Germline CDR1 and CDR2: SGHRS and YFSETQ. In DNA, the CDR3 is TGCGCCAGCAGCTCTGGGGCTAGTACCGGGGAGCTGTTTTTT. It translates to CASSSGASTGELFF.

This clonotype was seen ten or more times. The V and J genes are TRBV7-2 and TRBJ2-1; no clear D gene. CDR3 size: 13 residues. Germline-derived CDR1 and CDR2 are SGHTA and FQGNSA. V lost 2 bases and J 2 bases, leaving 4 bases between the germline ends. CDR3: CASSLQAYNEQFF. The CDR3 nucleotides read TGTGCCAGCAGCTTACAGGCCTACAATGAGCAGTTCTTC.

The V and J genes are TRBV6-6 and TRBJ2-6; no clear D. Trimming took off 2 bases at V and 4 bases at J, with 15 bases between the two ends. CDR1 is MNHNY and CDR2 is SVGAGI in the germline V gene (reference sequence). The CDR3 spans 17 residues. CDR3 region: CASSYHHSGSGANVLTF. The CDR3 nucleotides read TGTGCCAGCAGTTACCACCACTCAGGTTCAGGGGCCAACGTCCTGACTTTC.

V gene TRBV14 combines with J gene TRBJ2-2, with 8 positions matching TRBD2. CDR3 size: 17 residues. Germline-derived CDR1 and CDR2 are SGHDN and FVKESK. With V trimmed by 3 bases and J by 5 bases, 11 bases remained unmatched. This CDR3 reads CASSHLNFGRATGELFF. CDR3 nucleotide sequence: TGTGCCAGCAGCCATTTAAACTTCGGGAGGGCAACCGGGGAGCTGTTTTTT.

This clonotype was counted at least ten times. The chain links TRBV6-2 or TRBV6-3 to TRBJ2-7, with D possibly called TRBD1 or TRBD2 (5 bases each). Trimming removed 8 bases from V and 3 bases from J, with 14 bases in between. CDR1 MNHEY and CDR2 SVGEGT come from the germline V gene. The CDR3 runs 13 residues. The CDR3 DNA is TGTGCCAGCGCCGGGGCAGGACTCTACGAGCAGTACTTC. Translation gives CASAGAGLYEQYF.